A selection of T cell receptor beta chains follows, all from one sample in a study of shared clonotypes between healthy human individuals. The data were produced by immunoSEQ multiplex PCR, yet TCRdb's version contains in-frame clones alone and is incomplete. The sample holds some 500,000 clones, about 96% seen once. Material for sequencing was naive CD4+ T cells sorted from blood. All receptors derive from a woman under 40 in good health. CDR3s include the opening cysteine and the closing phenylalanine or tryptophan. The D gene is left open where the match is weak. Not all rows give a size; the values are once, few, many and, for expanded clones, a class.

V: TRBV28; D: TRBD1; size: once; J: TRBJ1-1; CDR3: CASSSPGTGPTEAFF; DNA: TGTGCCAGCAGTTCCCCCGGGACAGGGCCTACTGAAGCTTTCTTT
V: TRBV7-2; D: -; size: -; J: TRBJ2-6; CDR3: CASSRILLAGANVLTF; DNA: TGTGCCAGCAGTCGGATCCTATTAGCTGGGGCCAACGTCCTGACTTTC
V: TRBV27; D: -; size: -; J: TRBJ2-7; CDR3: CASSPTTGSTYEQYF; DNA: TGTGCCAGCAGTCCGACGACAGGATCGACCTACGAGCAGTACTTC
V: TRBV7-9; D: -; size: -; J: TRBJ2-2; CDR3: CASSPGLNTGELFF; DNA: TGTGCCAGCAGCCCCGGACTCAACACCGGGGAGCTGTTTTTT
V: TRBV19; D: TRBD2; size: -; J: TRBJ2-3; CDR3: CASTSSGYASDTQYF; DNA: TGTGCCAGTACCTCTAGCGGGTATGCGTCCGATACGCAGTATTTT
V: TRBV5-1; D: -; size: -; J: TRBJ2-7; CDR3: CASSSDSLTGYEQYF; DNA: TGCGCCAGCAGCTCTGACAGCCTAACGGGCTACGAGCAGTACTTC
V: TRBV14; D: -; size: once; J: TRBJ2-7; CDR3: CASSQEEVGALSYEQYF; DNA: TGTGCCAGCAGCCAAGAAGAAGTGGGGGCCCTCTCCTACGAGCAGTACTTC
V: TRBV10-1; D: TRBD1; size: -; J: TRBJ1-1; CDR3: CASSGQRTGVRSTEAFF; DNA: TGCGCCAGCAGCGGACAGAGGACAGGGGTCCGGAGCACTGAAGCTTTCTTT
V: TRBV7-9; D: TRBD1; size: -; J: TRBJ2-2; CDR3: CASSPPGQGGTGELFF; DNA: TGTGCCAGCAGCCCCCCGGGACAGGGCGGCACCGGGGAGCTGTTTTTT
V: TRBV7-9; D: -; size: once; J: TRBJ1-6; CDR3: CASGAGVRSPLHF; DNA: TGTGCCAGCGGGGCAGGGGTTAGGTCACCCCTCCACTTT